This T cell receptor beta chain was recovered during a study of blood T cell repertoires in COVID-19. CDR1 SGHRS and CDR2 YFSETQ come from the germline V gene. The CDR3 runs to 15 residues. The V end lost 1 base, the J end lost 5 bases, and 15 bases lay between the germline ends. This clone was seen once. In the original analysis: It was from reference gene primer amplification that nucleated cell counts were estimated. The table came from immunoSEQ multiplex PCR; TCRdb's copy has only in-frame clones and leaves some out. Clone size and V and J calls were adopted from that table, with D and trimming inferred from the DNA. This table holds some 160,000 clones, approximately 91% found once.

The receptor's source is a man between 18 and 35 years old with acute or convalescent COVID-19. V is TRBV5-1 and J is TRBJ1-1, with D unclear. The sequenced sample consisted of peripheral blood. The CDR3 bases are TGCGCCAGCAGCTTGCAGGCGGGGTTGTTGACTGAAGCTTTCTTT. It specifies CASSLQAGLLTEAFF. Full variable domain (remainder filled in from reference TRBV5-1 and TRBJ1-1): KAGVTQTPRYLIKTRGQQVTLSCSPISGHRSVSWYQQTPGQGLQFLFEYFSETQRNKGNFPGRFSGRQFSNSRSEMNVSTLELGDSALYLCASSLQAGLLTEAFFGQGTRLTVV.